The source of this T cell receptor (beta chain) is a study of control samples from healthy donors and cancer patients. The repertoire was sequenced with immunoSEQ multiplex PCR; TCRdb's copy has only in-frame clones and lacks some. The data show over 100,000 clones, with 92% seen just once and 4.5% to 7% held by the top ten. This TCR came from a man between 18 and 35 years old in good health. The sequencing input was blood.

The CDR3 region has the DNA TGTGCCAGCAGTCATAGAGGTGAAAAACTGTTTTTT. Amino acids: CASSHRGEKLFF. The V and J genes are TRBV12-3 or TRBV12-4 and TRBJ1-4; D gene uncertain. The CDR3 extends over 12 amino acids. Trimming removed 5 bases from V and 7 bases from J, with 8 bases in between.